Below, 10 T cell receptor beta chains from the same sample are listed, as sequenced in a study of blood T cell repertoires in COVID-19. Produced via immunoSEQ multiplex PCR; TCRdb's table is partial and in-frame only. Of more than 250,000 clones in the sample, about 89% were seen once. Sequencing was carried out using peripheral blood. These receptors were collected from a man aged 18 to 30 who had recovered from COVID-19.

This chain links TRBV9 with TRBJ2-1, with D possibly TRBD1 on 5 matching bases. The CDR3 consists of 14 residues. Trimming removed 6 bases at V and 7 bases at J, with 17 bases between. CDR1 and CDR2 (germline): SGDLS, YYNGEE. Here the CDR3 DNA reads TGTGCCAGCAATCTCAGGGATGAAGGGAATGAGCAGTTCTTC. Its protein product is CASNLRDEGNEQFF.

This sequence joins TRBV27 and TRBJ1-2; 8 positions match TRBD1. Germline V gives CDR1 MNHEY, CDR2 SMNVEV (reference sequence). The junction had 6 bases not matched to a gene; V was cut back by 0 bases and J by 3 bases. The CDR3 totals 16 residues. CDR3 DNA: TGTGCCAGCAGTTTATCGTCCGGACAGGGCCACTATGGCTACACCTTC. Amino acids: CASSLSSGQGHYGYTF.

The chain joins TRBV24-1 to TRBJ2-7; 7 positions match TRBD2. The CDR3 runs to 15 residues. The trim removed 4 bases at V and 6 bases at J, leaving 11 bases unmatched. Germline CDR1 reads KGHDR; CDR2 reads SFDVKD. CDR3 in DNA: TGTGCCACCAGTGAGGCTGAGGCGGGAGTCGGCGAGCAGTACTTC. The encoded protein is CATSEAEAGVGEQYF.

The chain is built from TRBV10-3 and TRBJ2-1; 8 bases line up with TRBD2. This CDR3 contains 16 residues. Germline V gives CDR1 ENHRY, CDR2 SYGVKD. J gave up 2 bases and V 3 bases, and 6 bases lay outside the gene matches. The CDR3 DNA reads TGTGCCATCAGTGACCTTCTAGCGGGTCCCTACAATGAGCAGTTCTTC. Translating gives CAISDLLAGPYNEQFF.

The chain employs TRBV10-2 and TRBJ2-2, with 10 positions matching TRBD1. The germline V gene encodes CDR1 WSHSY and CDR2 SAAADI. The CDR3 consists of 14 residues. The V segment lost 9 bases and the J segment 3 bases; nucleotides outside the gene matches: 4. The CDR3 loop reads CASMTGGDTGELFF. CDR3 sequence (DNA): TGCGCCAGTATGACAGGGGGCGACACCGGGGAGCTGTTTTTT.

The chain employs TRBV5-1 and TRBJ1-4; possible D gene TRBD1, 6 bases. CDR3 length equals 14 residues. Trimming shortened V by 4 bases and J by 2 bases, and 9 bases separated the two germline ends. From germline, CDR1 is SGHRS and CDR2 YFSETQ. The CDR3, as DNA: TGCGCCAGCAGCCTAGACAGGACTAATGAAAAACTGTTTTTT. Protein sequence: CASSLDRTNEKLFF.

This chain joins TRBV3-1 (or the pseudogene TRBV3-2) and TRBJ1-2, with 9 bases fitting TRBD1. The CDR3 has 14 residues. V shed 4 bases and J 7 bases; nucleotides not matched to a gene: 7. In germline, CDR1 is LGHDT, CDR2 YNNKEL (reference sequence). The CDR3 spells CASSPGDREGGYTF. The CDR3 coding sequence is TGTGCCAGCAGCCCCGGGGACAGGGAGGGTGGCTACACCTTC.

The CDR3 here is CASSHFRYGGRNTDEQFF. The CDR3 DNA follows: TGCGCCAGCAGTCATTTCCGATATGGCGGGAGGAACACCGATGAGCAGTTCTTC. The chain couples TRBV23-1 to TRBJ2-1; the match to TRBD2 covers 8 bases. TRBV23-1 falls under the ORF class, with uncertain function. CDR3 length equals 18 residues. With 3 bases clipped from V and 8 bases from J, the junction kept 18 bases outside the gene matches.

This clone has only one observation. The chain recombines TRBV4-1 with TRBJ1-1, with D unclear. Germline CDR1 is MGHRA and CDR2 is YSYEKL. The CDR3 runs to 15 residues. Deletions cut 4 bases from V and 1 base from J, with 13 bases between. In DNA, the CDR3 is TGCGCCAGCAGCCCGTATTCGGGAGAGAACACTGAAGCTTTCTTT. Translating it yields CASSPYSGENTEAFF.

This chain connects TRBV6-6 to TRBJ1-1; no firm D call. The germline V gene encodes CDR1 MNHNY and CDR2 SVGAGI (reference sequence). The CDR3 covers 14 residues. Trimming pared 5 bases from V and 1 base from J, leaving 11 bases between. CDR3 protein: CASSDSYANTEAFF. CDR3 nucleotide sequence: TGTGCCAGCAGTGATTCCTATGCGAACACTGAAGCTTTCTTT.